The 14 T cell receptor beta chains presented below share a single source sample, sequenced in a study of human T cells and chemical hapten exposure. Time point: patch test 2, 6 weeks after DPC sensitization. The sample's treatment: therapeutic diphenylcyclopropenone sensitization with weekly scalp DPC. TCRdb re-called the RACE reads with MiXCR, one entry per CDR3 protein. The sample has about 54,000 distinct CDR3 sequences; just under 10% are singletons. The sequencing used whole blood, collected in connection with sensitization to the hapten diphenylcyclopropenone (DPC). All receptors derive from a woman between 45 and 60 years old with alopecia areata. Some clones in this sample may be carry-over from other donors' samples.

This clonotype was seen only a few times. This chain links TRBV18 with TRBJ1-6; TRBD1 is a possible D gene (5 bases). Between the trimmed V and J ends, which lost 6 bases and 6 bases, there was a span of 21 bases. CDR1 and CDR2 from the germline V gene are KGHSH and LQKENI. The CDR3 loop spans 17 amino acids. In nucleotides, the CDR3 is TGTGCCAGCTCGCACTTCGGCCAACTGGGGGGTAATTCACCCCTCCACTTT. Its translation: CASSHFGQLGGNSPLHF.

This clonotype was seen at least ten times. This chain connects TRBV12-3 or TRBV12-4 to TRBJ2-3; no reliable D call. The CDR3 is 14 residues long. V gave up 7 bases and J gave up 5 bases, with 16 bases separating them. CDR3 loop: CASTDDGNIDTQYF. CDR3 sequence (DNA): TGTGCCAGCACCGACGACGGTAACATAGATACGCAGTATTTT.

This clonotype was found many times. The J gene is TRBJ1-4, the V gene TRBV7-2, with D unclear. V gave up 5 bases and J gave up 4 bases, with 17 bases separating them. Germline V gene sequence: CDR1 SGHTA, CDR2 FQGNSA. The CDR3 is 16 amino acids. The CDR3 DNA follows: TGTGCCAGCAGCACTTCGTTCGGCAGCCTTAATGAAAAACTGTTTTTT. Protein: CASSTSFGSLNEKLFF.

This clonotype was recorded many times. The gene calls are TRBV6-5 and TRBJ2-1; 9 bases align to TRBD1. The CDR3 covers 15 residues. Losses at the gene ends were 4 bases for V and 2 bases for J; bases not matched to a gene: 3. In germline, CDR1 is MNHEY, CDR2 SVGAGI. The CDR3 coding sequence is TGTGCCAGCAGTTCACAGGGGGCCCCCTACAATGAGCAGTTCTTC. It yields the protein CASSSQGAPYNEQFF.

By its share, this clonotype is medium-sized. The CDR3 loop is CASSRPGLAGEDKNIQYF. In nucleotides, the CDR3 is TGTGCCAGCAGCCGCCCGGGGCTAGCGGGAGAGGATAAAAACATTCAGTACTTC. The J gene is TRBJ2-4, the V gene TRBV11-2; 10 positions agree with TRBD2. The junction had 14 bases not matched to a gene; V was cut back by 5 bases and J by 4 bases. The germline V gene has CDR1 SGHAT and CDR2 FQNNGV. This CDR3 region has 18 residues.

The sample holds many counts of this clonotype. V usage is TRBV28 and J usage is TRBJ2-2; 10 nucleotides line up with TRBD2. The germline CDR1 and CDR2 sequences are MDHEN and SYDVKM. The J segment lost 1 base and the V segment lost 5 bases, leaving 4 bases of the junction unmatched. The CDR3 consists of 16 residues. The CDR3 DNA reads TGTGCCAGCAGTCCATGGACTAGCGGGAACACCGGGGAGCTGTTTTTT. Translated, it gives CASSPWTSGNTGELFF. Full variable domain (outside the CDR3, taken from reference TRBV28 and TRBJ2-2): DVKVTQSSRYLVKRTGEKVFLECVQDMDHENMFWYRQDPGLGLRLIYFSYDVKMKEKGDIPEGYSVSREKKERFSLILESASTNQTSMYLCASSPWTSGNTGELFFGEGSRLTVL.

This clonotype is deemed medium-sized. The gene calls are TRBV10-2 and TRBJ1-1; TRBD1 agrees at 8 bases. J was trimmed by 3 bases and V by 10 bases; bases with no gene match: 7. The V gene's germline CDR1 is WSHSY and CDR2 SAAADI. The CDR3 sequence is 13 residues long. The CDR3 sequence is CAIATGADTEAFF. DNA for the CDR3: TGCGCCATTGCGACAGGGGCGGACACTGAAGCTTTCTTT.

This chain connects TRBV12-5 to TRBJ2-1; TRBD2 might be the D (6 bases). V was shortened by 0 bases and J by 5 bases, with 14 bases between the two germline ends. The CDR3 length is 16 residues. The germline CDR1 and CDR2 sequences are LGHNT and FRNRAP. The DNA for the CDR3 is TGTGCTAGTGGTTTGGTCAGGACTAATGGCCACAATGAGCAGTTCTTC. Protein: CASGLVRTNGHNEQFF. The entire variable domain, with the rest obtained from reference TRBV12-5 and TRBJ2-1, is as follows: DARVTQTPRHKVTEMGQEVTMRCQPILGHNTVFWYRQTMMQGLELLAYFRNRAPLDDSGMPKDRFSAEMPDATLATLKIQPSEPRDSAVYFCASGLVRTNGHNEQFFGPGTRLTVL.

The V call is TRBV11-2, the J call TRBJ2-1; possibly TRBD2 for D (6 bases). With 5 bases removed from V and 9 bases from J, the gap between germline ends came to 17 bases. The CDR3 is made up of 14 amino acids. Germline lookup yields CDR1 SGHAT and CDR2 FQNNGV. CDR3 protein: CASSASVGGVEQFF. The CDR3, as DNA: TGTGCCAGCAGCGCTAGTGTAGGCGGGGTTGAGCAGTTCTTC.

This sequence joins TRBV4-1 and TRBJ1-1, with TRBD1 as a possible D gene (5 bases). Trimming shortened V by 6 bases and J by 6 bases, and 17 bases separated the two germline ends. CDR3 length: 14 amino acids. CDR1 is MGHRA and CDR2 is YSYEKL in the germline V gene. The CDR3 region has the DNA TGCGCCAGCAGACACACGGGCAGGGTTGCTGAAGCTTTCTTT. Translated, it gives CASRHTGRVAEAFF.

In this sample, this clonotype turned up a few times. The chain combines TRBV7-2 with TRBJ2-5, with TRBD2 identical over 9 bases. With 5 bases clipped from V and 4 bases from J, the junction kept 5 bases outside the gene matches. This CDR3 spans 14 amino acids. Germline V gene lookup returns CDR1 SGHTA and CDR2 FQGNSA. As DNA, the CDR3 is TGTGCCAGCAGCGGCGGGACTAGCAGAGAGACCCAGTACTTC. Protein: CASSGGTSRETQYF.

This clonotype was found a few times. The chain carries TRBV11-2 and TRBJ2-1; D remains unclear. This CDR3 has 14 amino acids. The V and J ends lost 1 base and 6 bases respectively, with 10 bases between them. Per the germline V gene, CDR1 is SGHAT and CDR2 is FQNNGV. CDR3 coding DNA: TGTGCCAGCAGCTTAGTGGCAGCTATCAATGAGCAGTTCTTC. Protein product: CASSLVAAINEQFF.

The J gene is TRBJ2-3, the V gene TRBV10-2; D unclear. This CDR3 is 11 amino acids long. In germline, CDR1 is WSHSY, CDR2 SAAADI. Trimming cost V 10 bases and J 2 bases, with 7 bases left between them. The CDR3 DNA sequence: TGCGCCACCGTGACCACAGATACGCAGTATTTT. This gives the protein CATVTTDTQYF.

This clonotype has ten or more counts. The J gene is TRBJ1-5, the V gene TRBV4-1; no firm D call. Germline loops: CDR1 MGHRA, CDR2 YSYEKL. This CDR3 has 17 residues. V was clipped by 3 bases and J by 6 bases, with 21 bases between them. In DNA, the CDR3 is TGCGCCAGCAGCCAGGACGTCAAGGGTTATACTCGTCAGCCCCAGCATTTT. Encoded protein: CASSQDVKGYTRQPQHF.